The 24 T cell receptor beta chains given below trace back to one sample, sequenced in a study of blood T cell repertoires in COVID-19. Repertoires were generated with immunoSEQ multiplex PCR, while TCRdb's copy carries only in-frame clones and drops some. Of roughly 500,000 clones listed, nearly 90% were seen once; the top ten hold roughly 0.92%. Sequencing was done on a sample of peripheral blood. These receptors all come from a man aged 18 to 35 with COVID-19, enrolled during active disease.

The J gene is TRBJ2-7, the V gene TRBV15; D not resolved. Germline CDR1 and CDR2: LNHNV and YYDKDF (reference sequence). This CDR3 spans 12 amino acids. Trimming cost V 3 bases and J 0 bases, with 3 bases left between them. In nucleotides, the CDR3 is TGTGCCACCAGCAGCCACTCCTACGAGCAGTACTTC. Protein product: CATSSHSYEQYF.

This chain uses TRBV6-5 with TRBJ2-7; the match to TRBD1 covers 8 bases. The germline V gene has CDR1 MNHEY and CDR2 SVGAGI. Losses at the gene ends were 2 bases for V and 6 bases for J; bases not matched to a gene: 6. The CDR3 runs 14 residues. This CDR3 reads CASSYSDRGLEQYF. The CDR3 DNA is TGTGCCAGCAGTTACAGTGACAGGGGTCTCGAGCAGTACTTC.

The chain has TRBV5-1 and TRBJ2-3, with 7 bases matching TRBD1. J lost 0 bases, V lost 5 bases, and 6 bases had no gene match. This CDR3 has 15 residues. Germline V CDR1 and CDR2: SGHRS, YFSETQ. CDR3: CASRPGTASTDTQYF. The CDR3, as DNA: TGCGCCAGCAGACCCGGGACAGCTAGCACAGATACGCAGTATTTT.

The chain links TRBV19 to TRBJ2-5; 10 bases are shared with TRBD2. This CDR3 region has 15 residues. V lost 4 bases, J lost 5 bases, and 7 bases stayed unmatched. CDR1 and CDR2 from the germline V gene are LNHDA and SQIVND (reference sequence). This CDR3 is CASSTPSGGAETQYF. The CDR3, as DNA: TGTGCCAGTAGTACTCCAAGCGGGGGGGCTGAGACCCAGTACTTC.

The chain links TRBV6-2 or TRBV6-3 to TRBJ2-5, with D tentatively TRBD2 (6 bases). The germline gives CDR1 MNHEY, CDR2 SVGEGT. The CDR3 consists of 15 residues. Trimming cost V 6 bases and J 7 bases, with 21 bases left between them. The CDR3 sequence is CASSDLGGDLRTQYF. The CDR3 DNA reads TGTGCCAGCAGCGACCTGGGGGGTGACTTGAGGACCCAGTACTTC.

V usage is TRBV6-6 and J usage is TRBJ2-7, with a tentative D call TRBD2 (6 bases). The germline CDR1 and CDR2 sequences are MNHNY and SVGAGI (reference sequence). This CDR3 is built from 12 residues. Trimming cost V 7 bases and J 3 bases, with 10 bases left between them. As DNA, the CDR3 is TGTGCCAGCACCTTGGGAGGCTACGAGCAGTACTTC. It is translated as CASTLGGYEQYF.

The chain recombines TRBV7-3 with TRBJ2-2; 7 positions match TRBD2. Per the germline V gene, CDR1 is SGHTA and CDR2 is FQGTGA. Trimming removed 1 base from V and 5 bases from J; junction bases left unmatched: 7. This CDR3 region has 16 residues. CDR3 DNA sequence: TGTGCCAGCAGCTTAAAGGTAGCGGGCACGACCGGGGAGCTGTTTTTT. This codes for CASSLKVAGTTGELFF.

The chain has TRBV5-4 and TRBJ1-2, with 9 bases lining up with TRBD1. Germline V gene lookup returns CDR1 SGHNT and CDR2 YYREEE (reference sequence). The CDR3 contains 13 residues. V lost 4 bases, J lost 5 bases, and 3 bases stayed unmatched. The CDR3 DNA follows: TGTGCCAGCAGCGGGGACAGGGATTATGGCTACACCTTC. This translates into CASSGDRDYGYTF.

The V call is TRBV21-1, the J call TRBJ2-5; TRBD2, the table's D call, was not compared with the DNA. TRBV21-1 is a pseudogene locus. This CDR3 spans 13 amino acids. The CDR3 here is CASGGRAQETQYF. Written as DNA, the CDR3 is TGTGCCAGCGGGGGGAGGGCCCAAGAGACCCAGTACTTC.

The J gene is TRBJ2-5, the V gene TRBV14; 8 bases are a match to TRBD1. The CDR3 is 12 residues long. Germline CDR1 SGHDN, CDR2 FVKESK. The trim removed 1 base at V and 10 bases at J, leaving 2 bases unmatched. The CDR3 nucleotides read TGTGCCAGCAGCCAAGGGACAGGGATCCAGTACTTC. Its protein is CASSQGTGIQYF.

The J gene is TRBJ1-2, the V gene TRBV5-4; possibly TRBD1 for D (6 bases). The CDR3 sequence is 13 residues long. Trimming stripped 2 bases from V and 3 bases from J, with 8 bases between. Germline V gives CDR1 SGHNT, CDR2 YYREEE (reference sequence). The CDR3 coding sequence is TGTGCCAGCAGCTTACGGACAGACTATGGCTACACCTTC. Protein sequence: CASSLRTDYGYTF.

The J gene is TRBJ2-2, the V gene TRBV7-9; maybe TRBD1 (5 bases). V was trimmed by 7 bases and J by 8 bases, leaving 20 bases between them. The CDR3 loop spans 15 amino acids. Looked up from germline, CDR1 is SEHNR and CDR2 is FQNEAQ (reference sequence). CDR3 DNA sequence: TGTGCCAGCACGCTACTGGGGCCCCTCGAGGGGGAGCTGTTTTTT. It encodes CASTLLGPLEGELFF. The complete variable domain, with remaining parts taken from reference TRBV7-9 and TRBJ2-2, reads DTGVSQNPRHKITKRGQNVTFRCDPISEHNRLYWYRQTLGQGPEFLTYFQNEAQLEKSRLLSDRFSAERPKGSFSTLEIQRTEQGDSAMYLCASTLLGPLEGELFFGEGSRLTVL.

The chain recombines TRBV5-1 with TRBJ2-1; the match to TRBD2 covers 7 bases. The germline V gene encodes CDR1 SGHRS and CDR2 YFSETQ. This CDR3 comprises 17 residues. The J segment lost 6 bases and the V segment lost 0 bases, leaving 12 bases of the junction unmatched. The DNA of the CDR3 is TGCGCCAGCAGCTTGGCGTGGGGCGGGAGCCGGGGCAATGAGCAGTTCTTC. Translation gives CASSLAWGGSRGNEQFF.

The chain links TRBV29-1 to TRBJ1-1; D is ambiguous. The V end was cut by 5 bases, the J end by 3 bases, with 10 bases between. The CDR3 loop spans 12 amino acids. Germline loops: CDR1 SQVTM, CDR2 ANQGSEA. DNA of the CDR3: TGCAGCGTTATTGGAGTCGACACTGAAGCTTTCTTT. Encoded protein: CSVIGVDTEAFF.

V is TRBV25-1 and J is TRBJ2-2; TRBD2 agrees at 8 bases. Germline CDR1 MGHDK, CDR2 SYGVNS. This CDR3 is built from 15 residues. The junction had 2 bases not matched to a gene; V was cut back by 0 bases and J by 5 bases. CDR3: CASSEYAGGTGELFF. DNA for the CDR3: TGTGCCAGCAGTGAATATGCGGGGGGAACCGGGGAGCTGTTTTTT.

The rearrangement joins TRBV11-2 to TRBJ2-3; 8 positions match TRBD2. Germline V CDR1 and CDR2: SGHAT, FQNNGV. The J segment lost 1 base and the V segment lost 3 bases, leaving 3 bases of the junction unmatched. This CDR3 has 15 amino acids. The CDR3 sequence: CASSFWRGGTDTQYF. The CDR3 coding sequence is TGTGCCAGCAGCTTTTGGCGGGGGGGCACAGATACGCAGTATTTT.

This chain links TRBV2 with TRBJ2-3; D not certain. V lost 8 bases and J 0 bases, leaving 15 bases between the germline ends. CDR1 and CDR2 from the germline V gene are SNHLY and FYNNEI. This CDR3 comprises 15 residues. In DNA, the CDR3 is TGTGCCAGCGCCCTTAGAGGCACTAGCACAGATACGCAGTATTTT. It is translated as CASALRGTSTDTQYF. Full variable domain (outside the CDR3, taken from reference TRBV2 and TRBJ2-3): EPEVTQTPSHQVTQMGQEVILRCVPISNHLYFYWYRQILGQKVEFLVSFYNNEISEKSEIFDDQFSVERPDGSNFTLKIRSTKLEDSAMYFCASALRGTSTDTQYFGPGTRLTVL.

This chain joins TRBV5-1 and TRBJ2-3, with 8 bases matching TRBD2. This CDR3 has 14 residues. V shed 6 bases, J shed 1 base, and the junction held 4 bases outside the gene matches. Germline V gene sequence: CDR1 SGHRS, CDR2 YFSETQ. The CDR3 sequence: CASTSAGGTDTQYF. In DNA form, the CDR3 reads TGCGCCAGCACCTCAGCGGGAGGCACAGATACGCAGTATTTT.

The CDR3: CASRGAGNTIYF. The CDR3 bases are TGTGCCAGTCGGGGGGCCGGAAACACCATATATTTT. This chain uses TRBV25-1 with TRBJ1-3, with a possible D match to TRBD1 (6 bases). V was pared by 9 bases and J by 4 bases, with 10 bases between. The CDR3 contains 12 residues. Germline lookup yields CDR1 MGHDK and CDR2 SYGVNS.

This sequence joins TRBV3-1 (or the pseudogene TRBV3-2) and TRBJ2-1; no reliable D call. Germline CDR1 is LGHDT and CDR2 is YNNKEL (reference sequence). CDR3 size: 15 residues. Trimming left V 2 bases short and J 0 bases short, with 8 bases between. CDR3 coding DNA: TGTGCCAGCAGCCAATTTGTGAGCTCCTACAATGAGCAGTTCTTC. This gives the protein CASSQFVSSYNEQFF.

The chain has TRBV7-8 and TRBJ2-7, with 8 bases fitting TRBD2. Germline trimming cut 0 bases from V and 5 bases from J; bases unmatched to any gene: 6. The CDR3 is 15 amino acids. The germline V gene has CDR1 SGHVS and CDR2 FQNEAQ. CDR3 region: CASSLASGGSHEQYF. CDR3 in DNA: TGTGCCAGCAGCTTAGCTTCGGGGGGGTCCCACGAGCAGTACTTC. Looking up the rest from reference TRBV7-8 and TRBJ2-7 gives the full variable domain: GAGVSQSPRYKVAKRGQDVALRCDPISGHVSLFWYQQALGQGPEFLTYFQNEAQLDKSGLPSDRFFAERPEGSVSTLKIQRTQQEDSAVYLCASSLASGGSHEQYFGPGTRLTVT.

The chain links TRBV7-9 to TRBJ1-5; TRBD1 matches at 7 bases. J was trimmed by 2 bases and V by 5 bases; bases with no gene match: 6. CDR3 length: 15 amino acids. Germline CDR1 reads SEHNR; CDR2 reads FQNEAQ (reference sequence). The CDR3 region is CASSGDRVGNQPQHF. DNA of the CDR3: TGTGCCAGCAGCGGCGACAGGGTAGGCAATCAGCCCCAGCATTTT.

This sequence joins TRBV2 and TRBJ2-2; D is possibly TRBD2 (5 bases). Germline V gene lookup returns CDR1 SNHLY and CDR2 FYNNEI. V was trimmed by 4 bases and J by 1 base, leaving 7 bases between them. The CDR3 runs 14 residues. This chain's CDR3 is CASSVEGNTGELFF. As DNA, the CDR3 is TGTGCCAGCAGTGTCGAGGGGAACACCGGGGAGCTGTTTTTT. The full variable domain, rest sourced from reference TRBV2 and TRBJ2-2, is EPEVTQTPSHQVTQMGQEVILRCVPISNHLYFYWYRQILGQKVEFLVSFYNNEISEKSEIFDDQFSVERPDGSNFTLKIRSTKLEDSAMYFCASSVEGNTGELFFGEGSRLTVL.

The V and J genes are TRBV7-6 and TRBJ1-1; a weak D match, TRBD1 (5 bases). Germline values: CDR1 SGHVS, CDR2 FNYEAQ. The length of the CDR3 is 17 residues. Trimming removed 2 bases at V and 0 bases at J, with 16 bases between. The CDR3 region is CASSLKGLAGVNTEAFF. CDR3 bases: TGTGCCAGCAGCTTAAAAGGATTAGCGGGGGTGAACACTGAAGCTTTCTTT. Complete variable domain (other parts from reference TRBV7-6 and TRBJ1-1): GAGVSQSPRYKVTKRGQDVALRCDPISGHVSLYWYRQALGQGPEFLTYFNYEAQQDKSGLPNDRFSAERPEGSISTLTIQRTEQRDSAMYRCASSLKGLAGVNTEAFFGQGTRLTVV.